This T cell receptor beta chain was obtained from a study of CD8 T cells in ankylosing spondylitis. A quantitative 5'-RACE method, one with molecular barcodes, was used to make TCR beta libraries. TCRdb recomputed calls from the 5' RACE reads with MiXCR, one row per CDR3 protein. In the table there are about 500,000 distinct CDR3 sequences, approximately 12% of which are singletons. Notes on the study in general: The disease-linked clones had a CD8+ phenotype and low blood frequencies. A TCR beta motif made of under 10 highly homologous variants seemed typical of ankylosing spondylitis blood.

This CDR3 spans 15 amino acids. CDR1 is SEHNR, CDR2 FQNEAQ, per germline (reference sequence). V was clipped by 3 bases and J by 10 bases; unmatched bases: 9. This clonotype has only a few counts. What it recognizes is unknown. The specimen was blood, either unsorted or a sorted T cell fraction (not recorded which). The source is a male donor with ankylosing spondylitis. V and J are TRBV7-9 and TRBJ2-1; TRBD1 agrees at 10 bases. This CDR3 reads CASSFTGTGVREQFF. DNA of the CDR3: TGTGCCAGCAGCTTTACCGGGACAGGGGTAAGAGAGCAGTTCTTC.